This is a list of T cell receptor beta chains from one sample in a study of cytotoxic CD8 clonotypes in ibrutinib-treated CLL. Measured with immunoSEQ multiplex PCR; TCRdb has only the in-frame clones, and not every one. Found here are 150,000 or so clones, 80% of them singletons; the top ten hold 7.6%. The input for sequencing was PBMCs, taken after 36 months of ibrutinib treatment. These receptors originate from a human donor with chronic lymphocytic leukemia. Both conserved end residues are part of each CDR3. D genes are given only for firm matches. Size tells how often a clone was seen (once, few, many) or the class of an expanded clone, and some rows leave it out.

j_gene | abundance | d_gene | v_gene | CDR3nt | CDR3aa
TRBJ2-5 | once | TRBD1 | TRBV2 | TGTGCCAGCAGTGAAGAGGGACAGGGGTTGGAGACCCAGTACTTC | CASSEEGQGLETQYF
TRBJ1-1 | NA | NA | TRBV5-1 | TGCGCCAGCAGCTTGGAGGGAGGGGAAACTGAAGCTTTCTTT | CASSLEGGETEAFF
TRBJ2-7 | NA | NA | TRBV11-2 | TGTGCCAGCAGCTTAGTGCAGCGGCGGTACGAGCAGTACTTC | CASSLVQRRYEQYF
TRBJ2-1 | NA | NA | TRBV6-5 | TGTGCCAGCAGTTACTCCAGACTCAATGAGCAGTTCTTC | CASSYSRLNEQFF
TRBJ2-1 | NA | NA | TRBV7-6 | TGTGCCAGCAGCCGAGGGGGGGGTACCTACAATGAGCAGTTCTTC | CASSRGGGTYNEQFF
TRBJ1-2 | NA | NA | TRBV6-6 | TGTGCCACTTCCGCAGACAGCTACTATGGCTACACCTTC | CATSADSYYGYTF
TRBJ2-7 | many | TRBD1 | TRBV7-9 | TGTGCCAGCAGCTTCTCCGGGACAGGTTTATACGAGCAGTACTTC | CASSFSGTGLYEQYF
TRBJ2-2 | NA | TRBD1 | TRBV6-5 | TGTGCCATCACTATGACAGGGAAGAACACCGGGGAGCTGTTTTTT | CAITMTGKNTGELFF
TRBJ2-7 | once | TRBD2 | TRBV6-5 | TGTGCCAGCAGTAAACTAGCGGCGAGCTCCTACGAGCAGTACTTC | CASSKLAASSYEQYF
TRBJ2-7 | few | NA | TRBV7-9 | TGTGCCAGCAGCTTAGATGCCCCCATCGGCGAGCAGTACTTC | CASSLDAPIGEQYF
TRBJ2-3 | NA | NA | TRBV21-1 | TGTGCCAGCAGAGCGGGACCGCCCACAGATACGCAGTATTTT | CASRAGPPTDTQYF